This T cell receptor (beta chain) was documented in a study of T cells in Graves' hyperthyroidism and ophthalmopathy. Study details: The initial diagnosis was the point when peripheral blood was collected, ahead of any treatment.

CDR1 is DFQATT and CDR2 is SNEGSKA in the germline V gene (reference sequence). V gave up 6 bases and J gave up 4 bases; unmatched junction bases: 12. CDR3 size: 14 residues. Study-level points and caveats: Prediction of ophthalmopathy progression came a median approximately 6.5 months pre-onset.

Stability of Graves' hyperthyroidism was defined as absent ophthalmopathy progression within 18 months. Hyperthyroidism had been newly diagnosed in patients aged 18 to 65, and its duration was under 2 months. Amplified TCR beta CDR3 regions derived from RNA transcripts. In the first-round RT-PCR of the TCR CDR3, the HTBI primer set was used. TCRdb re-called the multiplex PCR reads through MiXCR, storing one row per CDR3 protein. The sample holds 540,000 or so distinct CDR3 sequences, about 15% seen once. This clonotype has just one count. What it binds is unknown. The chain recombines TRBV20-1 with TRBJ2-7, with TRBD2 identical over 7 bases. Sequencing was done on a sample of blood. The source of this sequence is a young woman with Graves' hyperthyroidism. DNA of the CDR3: TGCAGTGCCACGACGGCGCGGGGGAATTACGAGCAGTACTTC. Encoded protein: CSATTARGNYEQYF.